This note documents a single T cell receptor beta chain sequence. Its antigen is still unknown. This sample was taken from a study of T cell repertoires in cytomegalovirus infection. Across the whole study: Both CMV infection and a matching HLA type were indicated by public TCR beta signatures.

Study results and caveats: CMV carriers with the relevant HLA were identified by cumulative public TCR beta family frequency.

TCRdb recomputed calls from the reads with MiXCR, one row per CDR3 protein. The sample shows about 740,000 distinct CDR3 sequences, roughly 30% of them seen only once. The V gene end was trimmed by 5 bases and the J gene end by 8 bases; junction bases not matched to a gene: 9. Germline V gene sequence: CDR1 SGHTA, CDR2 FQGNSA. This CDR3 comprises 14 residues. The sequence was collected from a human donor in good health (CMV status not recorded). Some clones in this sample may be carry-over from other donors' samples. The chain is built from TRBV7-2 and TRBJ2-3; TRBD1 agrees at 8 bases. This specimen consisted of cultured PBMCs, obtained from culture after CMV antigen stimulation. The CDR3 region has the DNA TGTGCCAGCAGCCGACCGGGACAGGTCACTACGCAGTATTTT. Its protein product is CASSRPGQVTTQYF.